Below are 32 T cell receptor beta chains sequenced from a single sample in a study of shared clonotypes between healthy human individuals. Assay used: immunoSEQ multiplex PCR; TCRdb lists only in-frame clones, some missing. The sample holds 2 million to 2.5 million clones, about 94% seen once. The sequencing input was naive CD4+ T cells sorted from blood. The subset was: CD45RA+ positively selected. These receptors all come from a man younger than 35 in good health.

The CDR3 here is CASTGPRGSYNEQFF. The CDR3 DNA is TGTGCCAGCACCGGACCCCGGGGGTCCTACAATGAGCAGTTCTTC. V and J are TRBV28 and TRBJ2-1; tentative D call: TRBD2 (6 bases). Germline V gene sequence: CDR1 MDHEN, CDR2 SYDVKM. The CDR3 spans 15 residues. Trimming took off 7 bases at V and 1 base at J, with 14 bases between the two ends. The full variable domain, rest sourced from reference TRBV28 and TRBJ2-1, is DVKVTQSSRYLVKRTGEKVFLECVQDMDHENMFWYRQDPGLGLRLIYFSYDVKMKEKGDIPEGYSVSREKKERFSLILESASTNQTSMYLCASTGPRGSYNEQFFGPGTRLTVL.

The chain carries TRBV5-1 and TRBJ2-5, with 7 bases that match TRBD2. The CDR3 extends over 15 amino acids. Germline CDR1 reads SGHRS; CDR2 reads YFSETQ. Losses at the gene ends were 3 bases for V and 5 bases for J; bases not matched to a gene: 10. The CDR3 bases are TGCGCCAGCAGCTACCCTAGCGGTGGATCGGAGACCCAGTACTTC. It codes for CASSYPSGGSETQYF.

This clone was recorded only once. This CDR3 is CASSNTYYEQYF. The CDR3, as DNA: TGTGCCAGCAGTAACACTTACTACGAGCAGTACTTC. This sequence joins TRBV6-5 and TRBJ2-7; D is ambiguous. The germline V gene has CDR1 MNHEY and CDR2 SVGAGI. This CDR3 is built from 12 residues. V was cut by 5 bases and J by 3 bases, with 8 bases left in between.

This clone was picked up one time. This chain connects TRBV6-1 to TRBJ1-4; 7 bases align to TRBD1. V shed 6 bases, J shed 7 bases, and the junction held 5 bases outside the gene matches. This CDR3 has 13 amino acids. Germline V gene lookup returns CDR1 MNHNS and CDR2 SASEGT. CDR3 loop: CASSKGAAEKLFF. Here the CDR3 DNA reads TGTGCCAGCAGCAAGGGGGCCGCTGAAAAACTGTTTTTT.

The chain employs TRBV27 and TRBJ1-5; D gene ambiguous. Trimming stripped 0 bases from V and 5 bases from J, with 5 bases between. The CDR3 is 13 amino acids. Germline CDR1 is MNHEY and CDR2 is SMNVEV (reference sequence). DNA of the CDR3: TGTGCCAGCAGTTTATCGCTTGATCAGCCCCAGCATTTT. Protein sequence: CASSLSLDQPQHF.

The chain combines TRBV6-1 with TRBJ1-6; 9 nucleotides line up with TRBD1. Germline V CDR1 and CDR2: MNHNS, SASEGT. Unmatched junction bases numbered 11, after V lost 4 bases and J lost 7 bases. The CDR3 consists of 17 residues. The DNA for the CDR3 is TGTGCCAGCAGTGCCCTCTCCGGACAGGGGACGAATTCACCCCTCCACTTT. Translation: CASSALSGQGTNSPLHF.

The genes are TRBV6-5 and TRBJ1-6; D ambiguous. Germline CDR1 MNHEY, CDR2 SVGAGI. The CDR3 has 16 residues. V shed 0 bases and J shed 5 bases, with 11 bases lying between them. This CDR3 is CASSYSPGGNNSPLHF. The CDR3 DNA reads TGTGCCAGCAGTTACTCGCCAGGAGGGAATAATTCACCCCTCCACTTT.

A few counts support this clone. This chain's CDR3 is CASSSGVHEQYF. The CDR3 DNA reads as TGTGCCAGTAGTTCAGGGGTCCACGAGCAGTACTTC. The gene calls are TRBV19 and TRBJ2-7; tentatively, D is TRBD1 (6 bases). In germline, CDR1 is LNHDA, CDR2 SQIVND (reference sequence). The CDR3 is 12 amino acids. Trimming stripped 5 bases from V and 5 bases from J, with 10 bases between.

The V call is TRBV5-1, the J call TRBJ2-7; D is ambiguous. V dropped 4 bases and J dropped 6 bases, with 17 bases sitting between them. This CDR3 comprises 14 residues. Looked up from germline, CDR1 is SGHRS and CDR2 is YFSETQ. CDR3 in DNA: TGCGCCAGCAGCCCCCAGCTTCAAGAAGGCGAGCAGTACTTC. Encoded protein: CASSPQLQEGEQYF.

V usage is TRBV4-3 and J usage is TRBJ2-2, with D tentatively TRBD2 (6 bases). CDR1 and CDR2 from the germline V gene are LGHNA and YSLEER. Trimming left V 3 bases short and J 2 bases short, with 19 bases between. The CDR3 covers 18 residues. This CDR3 reads CASSQNSREIVNTGELFF. The CDR3 DNA is TGCGCCAGCAGCCAGAATAGCCGGGAGATAGTTAACACCGGGGAGCTGTTTTTT.

This clone was seen a single time. The chain links TRBV7-2 to TRBJ2-7, with 7 bases that match TRBD2. Germline V gene data show CDR1 as SGHTA and CDR2 as FQGNSA. The trim removed 6 bases at V and 5 bases at J, leaving 10 bases unmatched. CDR3 length equals 14 residues. This CDR3 reads CASRPGGSVDEQYF. The CDR3 nucleotides are TGTGCCAGCAGACCCGGCGGGAGTGTCGACGAGCAGTACTTC.

The chain carries TRBV19 and TRBJ2-1; 8 nucleotides align to TRBD1. Germline V gene data show CDR1 as LNHDA and CDR2 as SQIVND (reference sequence). The CDR3 is made up of 15 amino acids. Losses at the gene ends were 4 bases for V and 3 bases for J; bases not matched to a gene: 5. This CDR3 reads CASSKGQVIYNEQFF. In nucleotides, the CDR3 is TGTGCCAGTAGTAAGGGACAGGTCATCTACAATGAGCAGTTCTTC.

This chain connects TRBV10-1 to TRBJ2-7; D is ambiguous. With 2 bases removed from V and 3 bases from J, the gap between germline ends came to 8 bases. CDR3 length: 13 residues. CDR1 is WNHNN and CDR2 is SYGVQD in the germline V gene (reference sequence). As DNA, the CDR3 is TGCGCCAGCAGTGAGACGGCTAGCTACGAGCAGTACTTC. Translation: CASSETASYEQYF.

V and J are TRBV6-1 and TRBJ1-4; D not resolved. V was clipped by 3 bases and J by 8 bases, with 13 bases between them. This CDR3 has 14 amino acids. Germline assignment: CDR1 MNHNS and CDR2 SASEGT. For the CDR3, the DNA is TGTGCCAGCAGTGAGGTCGGGAGGGTAGAAAAACTGTTTTTT. It specifies CASSEVGRVEKLFF.

CDR3 DNA: TGTGCCAGCAGTTATCGGACTAGTTCGAACGAGCAGTACTTC. It yields the protein CASSYRTSSNEQYF. This rearrangement joins TRBV6-5 to TRBJ2-7; 7 bases agree with TRBD2. Germline V gene lookup returns CDR1 MNHEY and CDR2 SVGAGI. Trimming removed 3 bases from V and 5 bases from J; junction bases left unmatched: 7. The CDR3 spans 14 residues.

This sequence joins TRBV30 and TRBJ1-1; no firm D call. This CDR3 has 12 amino acids. Trimming took off 1 base at V and 8 bases at J, with 11 bases between the two ends. The V gene's germline CDR1 is GTSNPN and CDR2 SVGIG (reference sequence). CDR3 sequence (DNA): TGTGCCTGGAGTGAGGTTGGGATAGAAGCTTTCTTT. Its translation: CAWSEVGIEAFF.

The chain recombines TRBV29-1 with TRBJ1-1; a possible D gene is TRBD1 (5 bases). Germline loops: CDR1 SQVTM, CDR2 ANQGSEA. The CDR3 is 15 residues long. The ends were cut back, 1 base at V and 2 bases at J, with 14 bases in the middle. CDR3 sequence: CSVEVRGQANTEAFF. The CDR3 DNA reads as TGCAGCGTTGAAGTGAGGGGCCAGGCAAACACTGAAGCTTTCTTT.

V gene TRBV2 combines with J gene TRBJ1-1; possibly TRBD1 for D (6 bases). Per germline, CDR1 SNHLY and CDR2 FYNNEI. The germline V and J ends were trimmed by 5 bases and 5 bases, with 15 bases remaining between them. The CDR3 is 14 amino acids. In DNA form, the CDR3 reads TGTGCCAGCAGTCACCTGGAGGGGGGGACTGAAGCTTTCTTT. Its protein product is CASSHLEGGTEAFF.

The chain is built from TRBV7-9 and TRBJ1-6; D remains ambiguous. There are 13 residues in the CDR3. V was trimmed by 4 bases and J by 9 bases, leaving 10 bases between them. From germline, CDR1 is SEHNR and CDR2 FQNEAQ (reference sequence). CDR3 sequence: CASSWEGSSPLHF. The CDR3 DNA follows: TGTGCCAGCAGCTGGGAAGGATCTTCACCCCTCCACTTT.

CDR3 coding DNA: TGTGCCAGCCGAGACACCTACGAGCAGTACTTC. Protein: CASRDTYEQYF. The rearrangement joins TRBV6-1 to TRBJ2-7; D unclear. Deletions cut 8 bases from V and 2 bases from J, with 7 bases between. CDR3 length: 11 residues. Germline CDR1 MNHNS, CDR2 SASEGT.

The V call is TRBV7-8, the J call TRBJ1-1; the match to TRBD1 covers 7 bases. Trimming at V came to 3 bases and at J to 4 bases, leaving 5 bases not matched to a gene. This CDR3 comprises 14 residues. Looked up from germline, CDR1 is SGHVS and CDR2 is FQNEAQ. This CDR3 reads CASSFTGAVTEAFF. In DNA, the CDR3 is TGTGCCAGCAGCTTCACAGGGGCAGTCACTGAAGCTTTCTTT.

Here the CDR3 DNA reads TGTGCCAGCGCCCTAGGGACTAGCCGGCAAGAGACCCAGTACTTC. It encodes CASALGTSRQETQYF. This chain connects TRBV2 to TRBJ2-5; 9 bases are a match to TRBD2. Looked up from germline, CDR1 is SNHLY and CDR2 is FYNNEI. This CDR3 comprises 15 residues. J was trimmed by 2 bases and V by 8 bases; bases with no gene match: 9.

The rearrangement links TRBV6-6 to TRBJ1-6; TRBD1 is a possible D gene (6 bases). The CDR3 totals 11 residues. The germline gives CDR1 MNHNY, CDR2 SVGAGI (reference sequence). Trimming took off 0 bases at V and 17 bases at J, with 8 bases between the two ends. CDR3 nucleotides: TGTGCCAGCAGTTACTCGGGGGCGGTCCACTTT. This gives the protein CASSYSGAVHF.

CDR3 region: CASSPRTGQTYGYTF. Here the CDR3 DNA reads TGTGCCAGCAGCCCTCGGACGGGACAGACCTATGGCTACACCTTC. J is TRBJ1-2 and V is TRBV14, with 7 bases that match TRBD1. V lost 4 bases and J lost 4; bases outside the gene matches: 9. Per the germline V gene, CDR1 is SGHDN and CDR2 is FVKESK. The CDR3 consists of 15 residues. The full variable domain, rest sourced from reference TRBV14 and TRBJ1-2, is EAGVTQFPSHSVIEKGQTVTLRCDPISGHDNLYWYRRVMGKEIKFLLHFVKESKQDESGMPNNRFLAERTGGTYSTLKVQPAELEDSGVYFCASSPRTGQTYGYTFGSGTRLTVV.

This clone has just one count. J is TRBJ2-7 and V is TRBV5-1; 9 nucleotides agree with TRBD2. Germline V gene lookup returns CDR1 SGHRS and CDR2 YFSETQ. This CDR3 contains 14 residues. V shed 4 bases, J shed 5 bases, and the junction held 7 bases outside the gene matches. The CDR3 region is CASSGGLAGHEQYF. Here the CDR3 DNA reads TGCGCCAGCAGCGGGGGACTAGCCGGGCACGAGCAGTACTTC.

About this clone itself: The same CDR3 can be traced to other DNA sequences in this sample. The chain is built from TRBV28 and TRBJ1-2; D unresolved. This CDR3 is 13 amino acids long. With 5 bases removed from V and 0 bases from J, the gap between germline ends came to 7 bases. The V gene's germline CDR1 is MDHEN and CDR2 SYDVKM. The CDR3 sequence is CASSLGTNYGYTF. As DNA, the CDR3 is TGTGCCAGCAGTCTCGGGACTAACTATGGCTACACCTTC.

The chain employs TRBV15 and TRBJ2-2; D not resolved. Germline assignment: CDR1 LNHNV and CDR2 YYDKDF (reference sequence). This CDR3 is 13 amino acids long. V lost 4 bases, J lost 2 bases, and 5 bases lay in between. The CDR3 nucleotides read TGTGCCACCAGCAAGGGAAACACCGGGGAGCTGTTTTTT. It codes for CATSKGNTGELFF.

A remark on this clone: Different DNA sequences within this sample yield the same CDR3. The J gene is TRBJ1-1, the V gene TRBV5-6; 8 bases fit TRBD1. Germline assignment: CDR1 SGHDT and CDR2 YYEEEE. The ends lost 2 bases at V and 0 bases at J; junction bases unmatched: 3. The CDR3 consists of 15 residues. The CDR3 DNA reads TGTGCCAGCAGCTTCGACAGGGGCTTGAACACTGAAGCTTTCTTT. Translated: CASSFDRGLNTEAFF.

The V and J genes are TRBV18 and TRBJ2-7; maybe TRBD1 (5 bases). The CDR3 has 14 amino acids. V was cut by 3 bases and J by 6 bases, with 15 bases left in between. Germline V gene sequence: CDR1 KGHSH, CDR2 LQKENI. In DNA form, the CDR3 reads TGTGCCAGCTCACCGGACAATCCCCCCTTCGAGCAGTACTTC. Protein product: CASSPDNPPFEQYF. The full variable domain, with the rest looked up from reference TRBV18 and TRBJ2-7, is NAGVMQNPRHLVRRRGQEARLRCSPMKGHSHVYWYRQLPEEGLKFMVYLQKENIIDESGMPKERFSAEFPKEGPSILRIQQVVRGDSAAYFCASSPDNPPFEQYFGPGTRLTVT.

The rearrangement uses TRBV7-2 and TRBJ2-7, with D perhaps being TRBD1 or TRBD2 (5 bases each). Germline CDR1 is SGHTA and CDR2 is FQGNSA. V was clipped by 4 bases and J by 6 bases, with 13 bases between them. This CDR3 comprises 13 residues. CDR3 amino acids: CASSSGTPGEQYF. The CDR3, as DNA: TGTGCCAGCAGCTCAGGGACCCCTGGCGAGCAGTACTTC.

This clone has a handful of counts. This same CDR3 is encoded by further DNA sequences in the sample. The chain joins TRBV5-4 to TRBJ1-6, with D uncertain. V lost 4 bases to trimming and J lost 8 bases, with 10 bases between them. The length of the CDR3 is 13 residues. CDR1 and CDR2 from the germline V gene are SGHNT and YYREEE (reference sequence). Here the CDR3 DNA reads TGTGCCAGCAGCCCCGGTCGGGATTCACCCCTCCACTTT. Protein: CASSPGRDSPLHF.

The chain couples TRBV7-9 to TRBJ2-1; 11 positions match TRBD1. Germline V gives CDR1 SEHNR, CDR2 FQNEAQ (reference sequence). After removal of 2 bases from V and 8 bases from J, the junction contained 5 bases not matched to a gene. There are 15 residues in the CDR3. This chain's CDR3 is CASSLTGQGVDEQFF. CDR3 sequence (DNA): TGTGCCAGCAGCTTAACGGGACAGGGGGTGGATGAGCAGTTCTTC.